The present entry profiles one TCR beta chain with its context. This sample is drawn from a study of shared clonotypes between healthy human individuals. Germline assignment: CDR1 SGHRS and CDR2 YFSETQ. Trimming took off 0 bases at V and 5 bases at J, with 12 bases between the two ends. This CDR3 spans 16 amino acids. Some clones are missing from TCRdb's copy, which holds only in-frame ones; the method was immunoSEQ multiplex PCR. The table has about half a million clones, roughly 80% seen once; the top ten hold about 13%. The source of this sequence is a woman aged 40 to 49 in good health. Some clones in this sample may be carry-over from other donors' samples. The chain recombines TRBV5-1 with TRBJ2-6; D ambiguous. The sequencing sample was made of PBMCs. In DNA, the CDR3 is TGCGCCAGCAGCTTGGCCGCGGAGAGCCGGGCCAACGTCCTGACTTTC. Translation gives CASSLAAESRANVLTF. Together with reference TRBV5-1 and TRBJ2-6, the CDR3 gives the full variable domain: KAGVTQTPRYLIKTRGQQVTLSCSPISGHRSVSWYQQTPGQGLQFLFEYFSETQRNKGNFPGRFSGRQFSNSRSEMNVSTLELGDSALYLCASSLAAESRANVLTFGAGSRLTVL.